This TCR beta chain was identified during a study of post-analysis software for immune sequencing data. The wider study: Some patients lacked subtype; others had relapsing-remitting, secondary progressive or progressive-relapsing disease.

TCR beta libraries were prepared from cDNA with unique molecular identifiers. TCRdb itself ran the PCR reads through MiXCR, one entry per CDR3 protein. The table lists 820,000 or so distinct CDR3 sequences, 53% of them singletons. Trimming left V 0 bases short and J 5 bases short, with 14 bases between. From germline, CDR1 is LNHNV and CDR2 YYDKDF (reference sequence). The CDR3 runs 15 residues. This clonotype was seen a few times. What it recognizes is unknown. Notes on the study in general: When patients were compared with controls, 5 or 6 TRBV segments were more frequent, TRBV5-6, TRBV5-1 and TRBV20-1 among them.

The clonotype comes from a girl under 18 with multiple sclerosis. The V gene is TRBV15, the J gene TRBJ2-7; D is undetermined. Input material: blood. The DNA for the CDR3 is TGTGCCACCAGCAGAGATGTGTTGGTTGGAAACGAGCAGTACTTC. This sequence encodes CATSRDVLVGNEQYF.